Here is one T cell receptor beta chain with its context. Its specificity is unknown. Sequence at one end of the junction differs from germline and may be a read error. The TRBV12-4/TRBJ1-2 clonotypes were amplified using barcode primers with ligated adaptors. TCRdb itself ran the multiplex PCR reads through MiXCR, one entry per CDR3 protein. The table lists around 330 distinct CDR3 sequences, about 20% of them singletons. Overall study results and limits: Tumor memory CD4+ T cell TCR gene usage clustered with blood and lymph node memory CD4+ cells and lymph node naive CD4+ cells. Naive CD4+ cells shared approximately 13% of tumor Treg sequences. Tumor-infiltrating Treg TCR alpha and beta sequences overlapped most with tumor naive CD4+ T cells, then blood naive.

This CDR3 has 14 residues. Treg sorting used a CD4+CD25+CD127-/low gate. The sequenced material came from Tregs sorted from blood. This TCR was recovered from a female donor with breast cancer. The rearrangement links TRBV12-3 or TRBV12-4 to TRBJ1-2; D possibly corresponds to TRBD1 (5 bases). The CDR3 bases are TGTGCCAGCAGCTTAGGGCCCCAGGGCGGTGGCTACACCTTC. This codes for CASSLGPQGGGYTF.